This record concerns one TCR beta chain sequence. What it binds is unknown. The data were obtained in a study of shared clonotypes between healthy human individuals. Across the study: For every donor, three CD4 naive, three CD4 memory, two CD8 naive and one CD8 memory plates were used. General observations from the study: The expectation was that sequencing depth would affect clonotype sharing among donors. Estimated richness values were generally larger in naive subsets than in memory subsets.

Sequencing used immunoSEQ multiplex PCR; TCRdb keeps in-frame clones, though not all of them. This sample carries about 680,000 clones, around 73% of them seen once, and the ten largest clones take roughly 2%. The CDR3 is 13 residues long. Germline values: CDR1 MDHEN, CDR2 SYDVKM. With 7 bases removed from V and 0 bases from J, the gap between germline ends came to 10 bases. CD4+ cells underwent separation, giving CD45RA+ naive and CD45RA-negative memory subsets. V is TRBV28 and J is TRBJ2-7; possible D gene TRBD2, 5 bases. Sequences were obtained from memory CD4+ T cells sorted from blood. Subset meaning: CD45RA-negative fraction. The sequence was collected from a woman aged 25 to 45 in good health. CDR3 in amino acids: CASNPGNSYEQYF. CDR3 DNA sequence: TGTGCCAGCAACCCGGGAAACTCCTACGAGCAGTACTTC.